These 28 T cell receptor beta chains came from one sample sequenced in a study of T-cell reconstitution after alpha-beta-depleted transplantation in children (dated by TCRdb to 2016 to 2018). Libraries were constructed by PCR. Instrument on record: Illumina HiSeq 2500. Molecular barcoding was employed in the preparation of TCR libraries, with unique molecular identifiers being used to normalize TCRbeta repertoire quantification. TCRdb passed the public sequencing reads through fastp at Q25 and MiXCR, retaining productive beta sequences. For every CDR3 protein sequence, its rows merge into one entry that carries the most common genes and DNA. The sample records a few hundred thousand distinct CDR3 sequences, 43% of which are singletons. The leading ten clones occupy approximately 30% of the sample. The treatment or condition label, read with the paper, signifies: allogeneic hematopoietic cell transplantation with graft depleted of TCRalphabeta T cells and CD19 B cells.

The material sequenced was PBMCs, taken before TCRalphabeta/CD19-depleted stem cell transplant. All receptors come from a girl aged 2-10 years with aplastic anemia, due to receive a stem cell transplant.

The chain links TRBV6-1 to TRBJ1-1; D is perhaps TRBD1 (6 bases). CDR1 MNHNS and CDR2 SASEGT come from the germline V gene. Trimming stripped 6 bases from V and 5 bases from J, with 22 bases between. The CDR3 sequence is 16 residues long. The CDR3 DNA reads TGTGCCAGCAGACCTCACGAGGGCAGGGGTCATACTGAAGCTTTCTTT. Protein product: CASRPHEGRGHTEAFF.

This clonotype occurred once. The chain links TRBV5-1 to TRBJ2-7; 10 bases agree with TRBD2. The germline V gene encodes CDR1 SGHRS and CDR2 YFSETQ. CDR3 size: 15 residues. V trimming: 2 bases; J trimming: 4 bases; junction bases outside the gene matches: 6. CDR3 loop: CASSLLAGNAYEQYF. The CDR3 bases are TGCGCCAGCAGCTTACTAGCGGGAAACGCTTACGAGCAGTACTTC.

This clonotype showed up many times. The rearrangement uses TRBV29-1 and TRBJ2-7, with 9 bases matching TRBD1. The CDR3 loop spans 14 amino acids. J was trimmed by 5 bases and V by 0 bases; bases with no gene match: 5. From germline, CDR1 is SQVTM and CDR2 ANQGSEA. CDR3 residues: CSVEEGQGKNEQYF. CDR3 coding DNA: TGCAGCGTTGAAGAAGGACAGGGGAAGAACGAGCAGTACTTC.

This chain joins TRBV7-2 and TRBJ2-7, with D possibly matching TRBD1 (5 bases). Germline values: CDR1 SGHTA, CDR2 FQGNSA. CDR3 length: 14 amino acids. The V and J ends lost 1 base and 6 bases respectively, with 13 bases between them. CDR3 loop: CASSLGALRGEQYF. CDR3 nucleotides: TGTGCCAGCAGCTTAGGGGCACTTAGGGGCGAGCAGTACTTC.

The rearrangement links TRBV28 to TRBJ2-3, with 7 positions matching TRBD1. V gave up 6 bases and J gave up 1 base; unmatched junction bases: 7. The CDR3 is 15 amino acids. The germline gives CDR1 MDHEN, CDR2 SYDVKM. The CDR3 spells CASSAPGQGTDTQYF. The CDR3 DNA follows: TGTGCCAGCAGCGCCCCCGGACAGGGCACAGATACGCAGTATTTT.

This clonotype was recorded at least ten times. The J gene is TRBJ2-7, the V gene TRBV7-2; no clear D. Trimming removed 8 bases from V and 5 bases from J, with 10 bases in between. Germline CDR1 reads SGHTA; CDR2 reads FQGNSA. This CDR3 contains 11 residues. The CDR3 is CASSQIHEQYF. The DNA for the CDR3 is TGTGCCAGCTCCCAGATCCACGAGCAGTACTTC.

This chain connects TRBV20-1 to TRBJ2-5; D may be TRBD1 (6 bases). Germline CDR1 is DFQATT and CDR2 is SNEGSKA (reference sequence). The V and J ends lost 7 bases and 5 bases respectively, with 17 bases between them. The CDR3 is 13 residues long. The chain's CDR3 is CSGGRFRHETQYF. In DNA form, the CDR3 reads TGCAGTGGGGGGCGGTTTCGACATGAGACCCAGTACTTC.

J is TRBJ1-6 and V is TRBV5-8, with 7 bases matching TRBD1. The trim removed 4 bases at V and 5 bases at J, leaving 3 bases unmatched. CDR3 length: 14 residues. CDR1 is SGHTS, CDR2 YDEGEE, per germline. The CDR3 DNA reads TGTGCCAGCAGCCCGGGACAGAATAATTCACCCCTCCACTTT. It codes for CASSPGQNNSPLHF.

The chain joins TRBV20-1 to TRBJ2-7; no definite D call. The CDR3 has 14 residues. V lost 6 bases to trimming and J lost 2 bases, with 17 bases between them. The germline gives CDR1 DFQATT, CDR2 SNEGSKA (reference sequence). CDR3 residues: CSAQKGDTPYEQYF. The CDR3 DNA is TGCAGTGCCCAAAAGGGCGACACGCCCTACGAGCAGTACTTC.

This clonotype appeared many times. This sequence joins TRBV27 and TRBJ2-7; 7 bases fit TRBD1. CDR1 and CDR2 from the germline V gene are MNHEY and SMNVEV (reference sequence). This CDR3 contains 15 residues. V lost 6 bases and J lost 2; bases outside the gene matches: 10. CDR3 residues: CASRFGGQTPYEQYF. CDR3 bases: TGTGCCAGCAGGTTTGGGGGACAGACCCCCTACGAGCAGTACTTC.

A single count supports this clonotype. V and J are TRBV30 and TRBJ2-1; 14 bases agree with TRBD2. Trimming at V came to 1 base and at J to 7 bases, leaving 6 bases not matched to a gene. The CDR3 covers 16 residues. Germline CDR1 reads GTSNPN; CDR2 reads SVGIG (reference sequence). The CDR3 loop is CAWSAGTSGGKNEQFF. DNA of the CDR3: TGTGCCTGGAGTGCAGGGACTAGCGGGGGTAAGAATGAGCAGTTCTTC.

The chain couples TRBV20-1 to TRBJ2-5; D not resolved. Germline assignment: CDR1 DFQATT and CDR2 SNEGSKA (reference sequence). This CDR3 region has 13 residues. Trimming took off 3 bases at V and 4 bases at J, with 12 bases between the two ends. CDR3 coding DNA: TGCAGTGCTAGCGTTCGGCTTCGAGAGACCCAGTACTTC. Translating gives CSASVRLRETQYF.

The gene calls are TRBV15 and TRBJ2-3; 11 nucleotides match TRBD1. Trimming removed 1 base from V and 0 bases from J; junction bases left unmatched: 6. Germline V gene data show CDR1 as LNHNV and CDR2 as YYDKDF (reference sequence). CDR3 length: 18 residues. CDR3 bases: TGTGCCACCAGCAGAGGGGACAGGGGGTACCAAAGCACAGATACGCAGTATTTT. It is translated as CATSRGDRGYQSTDTQYF.

This clonotype showed up just a few times. This sequence may be a read error, since a much larger clone differs from it by one base. The V and J genes are TRBV6-5 and TRBJ1-1; no reliable D call. Trimming took off 2 bases at V and 7 bases at J, with 5 bases between the two ends. Germline values: CDR1 MNHEY, CDR2 SVGAGI. The CDR3 is 11 amino acids. The CDR3 region has the DNA TGTGCCAGCAGTTACGGTGTTGAAGCTTTCTTT. Translation gives CASSYGVEAFF.

The gene calls are TRBV7-9 and TRBJ2-7; D may be TRBD1 or TRBD2 (6 bases each). This CDR3 spans 14 amino acids. Between the trimmed V and J ends, which lost 8 bases and 0 bases, there was a span of 14 bases. Germline CDR1 is SEHNR and CDR2 is FQNEAQ (reference sequence). The CDR3, as DNA: TGTGCCAGCGGGGGGCCTCTAAGCTCCTACGAGCAGTACTTC. The encoded protein is CASGGPLSSYEQYF.

This clonotype has ten or more counts. As DNA, the CDR3 is TGCGCCAGCACCCGACAGGGGGCGGATGGCTACACCTTC. Protein product: CASTRQGADGYTF. The rearrangement joins TRBV5-1 to TRBJ1-2, with TRBD1 identical over 10 bases. Germline assignment: CDR1 SGHRS and CDR2 YFSETQ. With 6 bases clipped from V and 6 bases from J, the junction kept 5 bases outside the gene matches. There are 13 residues in the CDR3.

Comment on this clonotype: Its ends do not fully match the called genes, so a read error is possible. The chain links TRBV4-1 to TRBJ2-5; TRBD2 is a possible D gene (6 bases). CDR3 length: 17 amino acids. CDR1 is MGHRA and CDR2 is YSYEKL in the germline V gene. CDR3 amino acids: CDSSPPRLGGPLETQYF. DNA of the CDR3: TGCGACAGCAGCCCCCCCCGCCTAGGAGGGCCATTGGAGACCCAGTACTTC.

The chain employs TRBV20-1 and TRBJ2-5; D possibly uses TRBD1 or TRBD2 (5 bases each). CDR1 and CDR2 (germline): DFQATT, SNEGSKA (reference sequence). The CDR3 covers 13 residues. The V gene lost 0 bases and the J gene lost 6 bases, with 11 bases spanning the gap. Here the CDR3 DNA reads TGCAGTGCTAGAGATAGCAGGGAGAAGACCCAGTACTTC. Amino acid sequence: CSARDSREKTQYF.

The rearrangement links TRBV10-3 to TRBJ2-3; 8 bases line up with TRBD2. Per the germline V gene, CDR1 is ENHRY and CDR2 is SYGVKD. The CDR3 is 18 amino acids. Trimming took 4 bases from V and 6 from J; bases not matched to a gene: 18. The CDR3 loop reads CAISVESGSPKGTDTQYF. CDR3 nucleotides: TGTGCCATCAGTGTAGAGAGCGGGAGTCCCAAGGGGACGGATACGCAGTATTTT.

The gene calls are TRBV20-1 and TRBJ2-3; D remains unclear. CDR3 length equals 12 residues. V was clipped by 6 bases and J by 4 bases, with 11 bases between them. The germline CDR1 and CDR2 sequences are DFQATT and SNEGSKA (reference sequence). Here the CDR3 DNA reads TGCAGTGCGCCCTGGGCCCCAGATACGCAGTATTTT. This codes for CSAPWAPDTQYF.

The rearrangement joins TRBV12-3 or TRBV12-4 to TRBJ2-2; TRBD1 matches at 8 bases. Unmatched junction bases numbered 3, after V lost 6 bases and J lost 6 bases. The CDR3 extends over 13 amino acids. CDR3 bases: TGTGCCAGCAGCAAGACAGGGGCCGGGGAGCTGTTTTTT. Its translation is CASSKTGAGELFF.

This rearrangement joins TRBV6-2 or TRBV6-3 to TRBJ2-5; TRBD2 agrees at 10 bases. With 4 bases clipped from V and 1 base from J, the junction kept 15 bases outside the gene matches. This CDR3 is 19 amino acids long. From germline, CDR1 is MNHEY and CDR2 SVGEGT. The CDR3 coding sequence is TGTGCCAGCAGTTCCGCATTCCTACTAGCGGGAAGGGGCCAAGAGACCCAGTACTTC. It translates to CASSSAFLLAGRGQETQYF.

The chain carries TRBV5-5 and TRBJ2-1, with D hard to call. Trimming shortened V by 1 base and J by 3 bases, and 8 bases separated the two germline ends. Germline lookup yields CDR1 SGHKS and CDR2 YYEKEE (reference sequence). The CDR3 is 14 amino acids. Here the CDR3 reads CASSLRQVYNEQFF. CDR3 nucleotides: TGTGCCAGCAGCTTGCGGCAGGTCTACAATGAGCAGTTCTTC.

The chain joins TRBV28 to TRBJ2-7; the match to TRBD1 covers 10 bases. V lost 6 bases to trimming and J lost 5 bases; unmatched junction nucleotides: 7. In germline, CDR1 is MDHEN, CDR2 SYDVKM. The CDR3 runs 14 residues. Here the CDR3 reads CASRRGGTGDEQYF. CDR3 in DNA: TGTGCCAGCAGACGGGGAGGGACAGGGGACGAGCAGTACTTC.

The chain has TRBV23-1 and TRBJ2-7; 8 bases are a match to TRBD1. TRBV23-1 has ORF status, its function being uncertain. Germline trimming cut 2 bases from V and 2 bases from J; bases unmatched to any gene: 2. The CDR3 runs to 14 residues. The CDR3 nucleotides read TGCGCCAGCAGTCAACCGGGACAGGCCTACGAGCAGTACTTC. Protein sequence: CASSQPGQAYEQYF.

The chain uses TRBV7-7 and TRBJ2-2; 9 nucleotides line up with TRBD2. V lost 5 bases to trimming and J lost 5 bases; unmatched junction nucleotides: 9. The CDR3 runs to 16 residues. Germline lookup yields CDR1 SSHAT and CDR2 FNYEAQ (reference sequence). The DNA of the CDR3 is TGTGCCAGCAGCCGATTAGCGGGAGATAAGACCGGGGAGCTGTTTTTT. Its translation is CASSRLAGDKTGELFF.

The rearrangement joins TRBV20-1 to TRBJ2-7; D call uncertain. V dropped 3 bases and J dropped 2 bases, with 14 bases sitting between them. The CDR3 sequence is 14 residues long. Germline V gene data show CDR1 as DFQATT and CDR2 as SNEGSKA (reference sequence). This CDR3 is CSASAVQAPYEQYF. CDR3 nucleotides: TGCAGTGCTAGCGCGGTGCAGGCCCCCTACGAGCAGTACTTC.

The chain combines TRBV15 with TRBJ2-3, with no clear D. V was pared by 0 bases and J by 0 bases, with 16 bases between. The CDR3 consists of 18 residues. Germline CDR1 reads LNHNV; CDR2 reads YYDKDF (reference sequence). The chain's CDR3 is CATSRDSPRALSTDTQYF. CDR3 in DNA: TGTGCCACCAGCAGAGATTCCCCCCGGGCCTTAAGCACAGATACGCAGTATTTT.